One sample yielded the 5 T cell receptor beta chains listed below, sequenced in a study of blood T cell repertoires in COVID-19. TCRdb's copy holds only in-frame clones and misses some; the assay was immunoSEQ multiplex PCR. The sample has about 180,000 clones; about 86% are singletons. Sequencing was done on a sample of peripheral blood. Receptors originate from a woman between 65 and 79 years old with COVID-19, enrolled during active disease.

The chain uses TRBV5-1 and TRBJ2-7, with 14 bases identical to TRBD2. The germline CDR1 and CDR2 sequences are SGHRS and YFSETQ. V gave up 3 bases and J gave up 6 bases; unmatched junction bases: 8. CDR3 size: 16 residues. This CDR3 reads CASSYGTSGSTSEQYF. The CDR3 DNA reads TGCGCCAGCAGCTACGGGACTAGCGGGAGCACGAGCGAGCAGTACTTC.

The rearrangement uses TRBV7-9 and TRBJ2-2, with 9 nucleotides matching TRBD2. This CDR3 comprises 18 residues. V trimming: 5 bases; J trimming: 4 bases; junction bases outside the gene matches: 14. The V gene's germline CDR1 is SEHNR and CDR2 FQNEAQ (reference sequence). The CDR3 coding sequence is TGTGCCAGCAGCCGACCCCTTGCGGGAGGGCCCTCCACCGGGGAGCTGTTTTTT. Translated, it gives CASSRPLAGGPSTGELFF.

The genes are TRBV18 and TRBJ1-2; TRBD1 might be the D (6 bases). CDR3 size: 15 residues. V shed 0 bases and J shed 4 bases, with 12 bases lying between them. The germline V gene encodes CDR1 KGHSH and CDR2 LQKENI. The CDR3: CASSPPGAAPYGYTF. As DNA, the CDR3 is TGTGCCAGCTCACCACCGGGGGCAGCCCCCTATGGCTACACCTTC.

Notes on this clone: This specimen includes other DNA sequences encoding the same CDR3. V and J are TRBV6-2 or TRBV6-3 and TRBJ2-1; no clear D gene. This CDR3 has 14 residues. V lost 1 base to trimming and J lost 4 bases, with 8 bases between them. CDR1 MNHEY and CDR2 SVGEGT come from the germline V gene. The CDR3 nucleotides read TGTGCCAGCAGTTACTATGGAGTTTACAATGAGCAGTTCTTC. Translated, it gives CASSYYGVYNEQFF.

This chain connects TRBV30 to TRBJ2-5, with D possibly matching TRBD2 (6 bases). The CDR3 is 12 amino acids. Trimming stripped 1 base from V and 5 bases from J, with 8 bases between. Germline V gives CDR1 GTSNPN, CDR2 SVGIG (reference sequence). CDR3 region: CAWSGRGETQYF. The CDR3 nucleotides are TGTGCCTGGAGTGGGAGGGGTGAGACCCAGTACTTC.